This T cell receptor beta chain was recovered during a study of spatial heterogeneity in lung cancer. Germline assignment: CDR1 DFQATT and CDR2 SNEGSKA (reference sequence). Trimming pared 3 bases from V and 3 bases from J, leaving 12 bases between. This CDR3 is built from 13 residues. Time point defined: blood at routine non-recurrence follow-up after resection. Unsorted tumor, nontumor lung tissue or cryopreserved PBMC supplied the whole RNA. This clonotype was observed at least ten times. MiXCR, applied by TCRdb to the 5' RACE reads, yields one record per CDR3 protein. Among more than 25,000 distinct CDR3 sequences, approximately 6% were seen once, and the ten largest hold more than 20%.

This TCR was recovered from a male donor with early-stage non-small cell lung cancer. The J gene is TRBJ2-7, the V gene TRBV20-1; D is unresolved. This specimen consisted of PBMCs, obtained at follow-up. CDR3 amino acids: CSASHDTVYEQYF. DNA for the CDR3: TGCAGTGCTAGCCATGACACAGTCTACGAGCAGTACTTC.